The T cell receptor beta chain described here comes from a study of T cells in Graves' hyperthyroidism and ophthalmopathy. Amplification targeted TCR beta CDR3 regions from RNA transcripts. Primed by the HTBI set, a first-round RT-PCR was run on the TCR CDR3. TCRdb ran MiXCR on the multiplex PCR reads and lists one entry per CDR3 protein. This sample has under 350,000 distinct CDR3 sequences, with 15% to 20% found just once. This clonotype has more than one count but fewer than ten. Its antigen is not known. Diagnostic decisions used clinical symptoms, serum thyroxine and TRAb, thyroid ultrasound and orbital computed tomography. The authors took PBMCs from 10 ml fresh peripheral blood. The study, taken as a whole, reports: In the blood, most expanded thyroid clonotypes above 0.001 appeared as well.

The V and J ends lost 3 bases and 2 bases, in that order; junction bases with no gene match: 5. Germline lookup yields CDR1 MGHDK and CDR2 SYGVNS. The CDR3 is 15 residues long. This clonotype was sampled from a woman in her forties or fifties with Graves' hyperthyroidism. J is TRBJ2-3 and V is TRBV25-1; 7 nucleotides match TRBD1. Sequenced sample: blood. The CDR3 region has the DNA TGTGCCAGCAGTGATCCCGGGACAGACACAGATACGCAGTATTTT. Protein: CASSDPGTDTDTQYF.